This T cell receptor beta chain was sequenced during a study of cytomegalovirus exposure and HLA in healthy donors. Findings and limits, study-wide: Listed as cytomegalovirus-associated were roughly 180 TCR beta chains.

This clone was seen only once. Its matching antigen is unknown. PCR involved 60 Vbeta and 13 Jbeta primers. Data came from immunoSEQ multiplex PCR; TCRdb stores just in-frame clones and leaves some out. Among around 150,000 clones, roughly 90% were seen once, and the ten largest hold 0.45% to 0.6%. This CDR3 comprises 18 residues. V lost 3 bases, J lost 1 base, and 8 bases stayed unmatched. Germline lookup yields CDR1 SGDLS and CDR2 YYNGEE. Each donor's status was that of a healthy bone marrow donor. This chain joins TRBV9 and TRBJ2-1; 12 bases agree with TRBD2. This clonotype originated in a middle-aged woman in good health and CMV-seronegative. The sample taken for sequencing was PBMCs. CDR3: CASSGLAGGSGSYNEQFF. As DNA, the CDR3 is TGTGCCAGCAGCGGGCTAGCGGGAGGGTCCGGGTCCTACAATGAGCAGTTCTTC.